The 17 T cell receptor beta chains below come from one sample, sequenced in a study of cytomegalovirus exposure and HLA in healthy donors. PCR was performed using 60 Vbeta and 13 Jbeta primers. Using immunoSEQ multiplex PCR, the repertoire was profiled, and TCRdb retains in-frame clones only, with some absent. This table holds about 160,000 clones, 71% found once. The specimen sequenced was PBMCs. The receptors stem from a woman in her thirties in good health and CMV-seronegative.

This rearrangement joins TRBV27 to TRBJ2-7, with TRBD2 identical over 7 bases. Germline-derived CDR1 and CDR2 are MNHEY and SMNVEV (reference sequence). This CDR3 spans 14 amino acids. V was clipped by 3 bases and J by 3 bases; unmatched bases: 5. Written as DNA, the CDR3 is TGTGCCAGCAGTTTGGGGGTAGCGGGCTACGAGCAGTACTTC. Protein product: CASSLGVAGYEQYF.

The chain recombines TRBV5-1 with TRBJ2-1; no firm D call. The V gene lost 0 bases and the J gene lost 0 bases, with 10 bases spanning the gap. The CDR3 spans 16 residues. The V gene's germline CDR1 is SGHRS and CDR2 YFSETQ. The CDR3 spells CASSLAADSSYNEQFF. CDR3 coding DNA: TGCGCCAGCAGCTTGGCCGCTGATAGCTCCTACAATGAGCAGTTCTTC.

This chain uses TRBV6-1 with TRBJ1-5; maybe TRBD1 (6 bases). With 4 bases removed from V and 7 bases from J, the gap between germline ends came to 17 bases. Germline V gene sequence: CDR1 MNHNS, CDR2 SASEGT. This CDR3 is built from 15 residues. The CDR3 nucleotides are TGTGCCAGCAGTGTCGCCAGGGGCCGTCCGCAGCCCCAGCATTTT. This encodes CASSVARGRPQPQHF.

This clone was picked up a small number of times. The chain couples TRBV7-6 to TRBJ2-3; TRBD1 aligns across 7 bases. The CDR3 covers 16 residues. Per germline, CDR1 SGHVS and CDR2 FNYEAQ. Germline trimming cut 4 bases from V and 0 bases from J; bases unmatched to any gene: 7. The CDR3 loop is CASSSAQGWSTDTQYF. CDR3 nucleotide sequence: TGTGCCAGCAGCTCGGCACAGGGGTGGAGCACAGATACGCAGTATTTT. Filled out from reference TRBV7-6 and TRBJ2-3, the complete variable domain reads GAGVSQSPRYKVTKRGQDVALRCDPISGHVSLYWYRQALGQGPEFLTYFNYEAQQDKSGLPNDRFSAERPEGSISTLTIQRTEQRDSAMYRCASSSAQGWSTDTQYFGPGTRLTVL.

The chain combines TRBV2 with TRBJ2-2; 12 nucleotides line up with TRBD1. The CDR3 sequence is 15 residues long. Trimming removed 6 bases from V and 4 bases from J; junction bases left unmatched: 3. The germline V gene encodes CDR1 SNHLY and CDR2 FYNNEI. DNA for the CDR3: TGTGCCAGCAGCTGGGACAGGGGGCGCACCGGGGAGCTGTTTTTT. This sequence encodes CASSWDRGRTGELFF.

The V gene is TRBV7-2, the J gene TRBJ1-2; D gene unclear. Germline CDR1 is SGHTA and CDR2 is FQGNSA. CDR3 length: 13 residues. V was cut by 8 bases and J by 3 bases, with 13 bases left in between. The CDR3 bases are TGTGCCAGCCGCCAACCCCGGGACTATGGCTACACCTTC. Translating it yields CASRQPRDYGYTF.

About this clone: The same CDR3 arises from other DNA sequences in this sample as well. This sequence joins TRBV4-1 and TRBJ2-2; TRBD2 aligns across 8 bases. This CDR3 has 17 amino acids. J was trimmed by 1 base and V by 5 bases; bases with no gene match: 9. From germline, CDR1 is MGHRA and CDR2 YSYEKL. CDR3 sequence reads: CASSGIGTRENTGELFF. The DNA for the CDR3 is TGCGCCAGCAGCGGGATAGGGACTAGGGAGAACACCGGGGAGCTGTTTTTT.

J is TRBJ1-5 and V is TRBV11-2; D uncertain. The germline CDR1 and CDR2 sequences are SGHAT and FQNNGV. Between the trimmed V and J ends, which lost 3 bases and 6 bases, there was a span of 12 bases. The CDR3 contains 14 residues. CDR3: CASSFGVMGQPQHF. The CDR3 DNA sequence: TGTGCCAGCAGCTTCGGGGTTATGGGTCAGCCCCAGCATTTT.

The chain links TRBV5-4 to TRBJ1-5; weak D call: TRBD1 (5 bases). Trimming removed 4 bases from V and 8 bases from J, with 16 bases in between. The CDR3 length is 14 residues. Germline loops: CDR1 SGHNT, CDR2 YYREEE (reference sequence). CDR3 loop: CASSKGRGGEPQHF. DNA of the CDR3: TGTGCCAGCAGCAAGGGGAGAGGCGGGGAGCCCCAGCATTTT.

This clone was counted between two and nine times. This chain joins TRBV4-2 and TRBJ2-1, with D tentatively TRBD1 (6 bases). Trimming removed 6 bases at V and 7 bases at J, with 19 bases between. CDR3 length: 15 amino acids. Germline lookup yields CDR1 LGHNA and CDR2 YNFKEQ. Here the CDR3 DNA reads TGTGCCAGCAGTGACCGGGACAACGATTATAATGAGCAGTTCTTC. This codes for CASSDRDNDYNEQFF.

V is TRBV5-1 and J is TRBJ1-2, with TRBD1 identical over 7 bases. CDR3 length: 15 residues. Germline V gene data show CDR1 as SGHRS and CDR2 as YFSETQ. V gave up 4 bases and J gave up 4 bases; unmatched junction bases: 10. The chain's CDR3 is CASSVETGVFYGYTF. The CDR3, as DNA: TGCGCCAGCAGCGTGGAAACAGGGGTATTCTATGGCTACACCTTC.

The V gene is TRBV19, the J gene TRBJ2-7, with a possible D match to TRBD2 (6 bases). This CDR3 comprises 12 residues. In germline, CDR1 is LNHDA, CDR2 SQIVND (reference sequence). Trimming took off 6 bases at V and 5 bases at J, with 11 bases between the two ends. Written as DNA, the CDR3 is TGTGCCAGTAGCGGGAGACTGGACGAGCAGTACTTC. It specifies CASSGRLDEQYF.

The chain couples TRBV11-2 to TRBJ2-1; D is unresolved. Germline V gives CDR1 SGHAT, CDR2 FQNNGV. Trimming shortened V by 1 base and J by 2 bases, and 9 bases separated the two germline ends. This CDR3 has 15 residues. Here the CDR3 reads CASSLAGSPYNEQFF. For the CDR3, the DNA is TGTGCCAGCAGCTTAGCCGGTTCTCCCTACAATGAGCAGTTCTTC.

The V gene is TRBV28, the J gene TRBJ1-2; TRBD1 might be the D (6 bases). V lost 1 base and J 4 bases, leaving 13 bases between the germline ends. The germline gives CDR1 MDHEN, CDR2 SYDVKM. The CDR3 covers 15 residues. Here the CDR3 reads CASSLSPQGGYGYTF. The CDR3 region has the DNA TGTGCCAGCAGTTTATCCCCACAGGGCGGCTATGGCTACACCTTC.

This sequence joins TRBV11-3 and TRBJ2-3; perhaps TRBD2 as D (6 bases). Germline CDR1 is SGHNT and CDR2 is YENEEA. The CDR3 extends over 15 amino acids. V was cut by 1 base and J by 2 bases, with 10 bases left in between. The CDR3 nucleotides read TGTGCCAGCAGCTTAGGGGACTTCGACACAGATACGCAGTATTTT. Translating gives CASSLGDFDTDTQYF.

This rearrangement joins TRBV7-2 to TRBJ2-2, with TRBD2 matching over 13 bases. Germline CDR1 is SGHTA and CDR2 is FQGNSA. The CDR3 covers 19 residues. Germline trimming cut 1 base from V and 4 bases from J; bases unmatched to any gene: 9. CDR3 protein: CASSLEPPTSGGLTGELFF. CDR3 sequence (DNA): TGTGCCAGCAGCTTAGAGCCTCCGACTAGCGGGGGGCTCACCGGGGAGCTGTTTTTT. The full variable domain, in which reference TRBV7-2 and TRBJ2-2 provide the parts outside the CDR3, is GAGVSQSPSNKVTEKGKDVELRCDPISGHTALYWYRQSLGQGLEFLIYFQGNSAPDKSGLPSDRFSAERTGGSVSTLTIQRTQQEDSAVYLCASSLEPPTSGGLTGELFFGEGSRLTVL.

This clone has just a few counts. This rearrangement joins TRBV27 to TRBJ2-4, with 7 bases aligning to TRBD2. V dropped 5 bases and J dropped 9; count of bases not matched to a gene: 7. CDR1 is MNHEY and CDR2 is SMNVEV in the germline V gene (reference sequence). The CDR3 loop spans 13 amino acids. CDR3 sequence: CASSPRGGSIQYF. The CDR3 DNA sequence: TGTGCCAGCAGTCCTCGGGGCGGGAGCATTCAGTACTTC.